This T cell receptor beta chain was recovered during a study of cytomegalovirus exposure and HLA in healthy donors. Study-wide points: Most of the TCR beta V segments (in an earlier analysis) were productive either about 90% or about 30% of the time. The classifier reportedly diagnosed cytomegalovirus status with high sensitivity and specificity. With later analysis, a missense DCLRE1C variant became linked to TCR beta V- and J-gene trimming.

This clone has only a few counts. Its antigen is still unknown. Vbeta (60) and Jbeta (13) primers were used in the PCR. Method: immunoSEQ multiplex PCR; TCRdb's copy keeps in-frame clones and lacks some. The sample records some 91,000 clones, approximately 80% being singletons. The germline gives CDR1 SGHRS, CDR2 YFSETQ. The CDR3 runs to 14 residues. V shed 4 bases, J shed 7 bases, and the junction held 9 bases outside the gene matches. V gene TRBV5-1 combines with J gene TRBJ1-2; TRBD1 matches 8 bases. This TCR derives from a man aged 40-55 years in good health and CMV-seronegative. Source material: PBMCs. This chain's CDR3 is CASSPDRALGGYTF. The CDR3 DNA sequence: TGCGCCAGCAGCCCGGACAGGGCCTTGGGTGGCTACACCTTC.